Below are 2 T cell receptor beta chains sequenced from a single sample in a study of CD8 T cells in Susac syndrome (dated by TCRdb to the late 2010s). The library was produced with the immunoSEQ multiplex PCR assay. RNA was extracted with the RNeasy kit and about 0.5 to 1 ug was reverse transcribed using random hexamers. TCRdb cleaned the public reads at Q25 with fastp, built clones with MiXCR and kept in-frame beta chains. One record per CDR3 amino acid sequence lists the most common genes and DNA. The sample data list about 430,000 distinct CDR3 sequences, and around 85% of these were observed just once. The ten largest clones capture about 0.12% of the sample. Sequenced: CD8+ T cells from PBMCs. Receptors originate from a human donor with multiple sclerosis.

To note about this clonotype: An end of the junction does not agree with germline; a read error may underlie this. The chain recombines TRBV10-3 with TRBJ1-5; D might be TRBD1 (5 bases). This CDR3 has 13 amino acids. Looked up from germline, CDR1 is ENHRY and CDR2 is SYGVKD. CDR3 protein: CATSDSFNQPQHF. The CDR3 DNA sequence: TGTGCCACCAGTGACAGTTTCAATCAGCCCCAGCATTTT.

This chain uses TRBV20-1 with TRBJ2-1, with 10 bases matching TRBD2. The germline CDR1 and CDR2 sequences are DFQATT and SNEGSKA (reference sequence). Unmatched junction bases numbered 6, after V lost 0 bases and J lost 7 bases. The CDR3 covers 15 residues. The CDR3, as DNA: TGCAGTGCTAGAGATAGGCTAGCGGGGGCGAATGAGCAGTTCTTC. Amino acids: CSARDRLAGANEQFF.